The next 13 T cell receptor beta chains were all read from a single sample in a study of T cell responses to AZD1222 COVID-19 vaccine. TCRdb's copy holds only in-frame clones and misses some; the assay was immunoSEQ multiplex PCR. The data show 110,000 or so clones, roughly 92% seen once. Sequencing was performed on peripheral blood, taken on day 0 of AZD1222 vaccination. These TCRs come from an adult in good health.

The V and J genes are TRBV5-5 and TRBJ1-1, with 8 positions matching TRBD1. The length of the CDR3 is 13 residues. CDR1 SGHKS and CDR2 YYEKEE come from the germline V gene (reference sequence). Unmatched junction bases numbered 5, after V lost 6 bases and J lost 4 bases. CDR3 coding DNA: TGTGCCAGCAAGACAGGGGTGGTCACTGAAGCTTTCTTT. Translating gives CASKTGVVTEAFF.

This chain's CDR3 is CASSFLPGAGETQYF. CDR3 coding DNA: TGCGCCAGCAGTTTCCTGCCCGGGGCCGGAGAGACCCAGTACTTC. The chain carries TRBV5-1 and TRBJ2-5; D could derive from TRBD1 or TRBD2 (5 bases each). The V end was cut by 5 bases, the J end by 4 bases, with 18 bases between. The germline V gene has CDR1 SGHRS and CDR2 YFSETQ. The CDR3 has 15 amino acids.

The chain carries TRBV3-1 (or the pseudogene TRBV3-2) and TRBJ1-1; TRBD1 aligns across 11 bases. The CDR3 spans 16 residues. The V gene end was trimmed by 0 bases and the J gene end by 3 bases; junction bases not matched to a gene: 3. From germline, CDR1 is LGHDT and CDR2 YNNKEL (reference sequence). This chain's CDR3 is CASSQDRDRGDTEAFF. The CDR3 region has the DNA TGTGCCAGCAGCCAAGACCGGGACAGGGGGGACACTGAAGCTTTCTTT.

J is TRBJ1-2 and V is TRBV6-5, with TRBD1 as a possible D gene (6 bases). V was clipped by 2 bases and J by 7 bases, with 17 bases between them. Germline CDR1 reads MNHEY; CDR2 reads SVGAGI. This CDR3 is built from 15 residues. The CDR3 DNA reads TGTGCCAGCAGTTACGGTTCGGGGGGAGGGGGTGGCTACACCTTC. Translated: CASSYGSGGGGGYTF.

This chain's CDR3 is CASSLGDSYEKLFF. In DNA, the CDR3 is TGCGCCAGCAGCTTGGGGGACAGTTATGAAAAACTGTTTTTT. The V gene is TRBV5-1, the J gene TRBJ1-4, with TRBD1 matching over 7 bases. The V gene end was trimmed by 0 bases and the J gene end by 6 bases; junction bases not matched to a gene: 2. The CDR3 is 14 amino acids. In germline, CDR1 is SGHRS, CDR2 YFSETQ.

Written as DNA, the CDR3 is TGCAGCGTTGAAGGCCGGGACAGGGGCACAGATACGCAGTATTTT. It specifies CSVEGRDRGTDTQYF. The chain carries TRBV29-1 and TRBJ2-3; 9 bases are shared with TRBD1. The germline V gene has CDR1 SQVTM and CDR2 ANQGSEA. This CDR3 has 15 residues. The V gene end was trimmed by 1 base and the J gene end by 1 base; junction bases not matched to a gene: 3.

The rearrangement uses TRBV19 and TRBJ1-3; D is perhaps TRBD1 (5 bases). V dropped 3 bases and J dropped 2 bases, with 14 bases sitting between them. The CDR3 loop spans 16 amino acids. CDR1 and CDR2 from the germline V gene are LNHDA and SQIVND (reference sequence). The CDR3 DNA is TGTGCCAGTAGTATCGGGGGAGGTGCCGCTGGAAACACCATATATTTT. Its protein is CASSIGGGAAGNTIYF.

This clone has just a few counts. J is TRBJ1-4 and V is TRBV19; tentative D call: TRBD1 (5 bases). Per the germline V gene, CDR1 is LNHDA and CDR2 is SQIVND (reference sequence). V gave up 6 bases and J gave up 0 bases, with 17 bases separating them. The CDR3 is 17 residues long. For the CDR3, the DNA is TGTGCCAGTAGCCGAAGGGGCTCGTTTGCAACTAATGAAAAACTGTTTTTT. Its translation is CASSRRGSFATNEKLFF. The entire variable domain, with the rest obtained from reference TRBV19 and TRBJ1-4, is as follows: DGGITQSPKYLFRKEGQNVTLSCEQNLNHDAMYWYRQDPGQGLRLIYYSQIVNDFQKGDIAEGYSVSREKKESFPLTVTSAQKNPTAFYLCASSRRGSFATNEKLFFGSGTQLSVL.

The rearrangement links TRBV23-1 to TRBJ1-1; D not certain. TRBV23-1 is sorted into the ORF group, with uncertain function. Trimming removed 2 bases at V and 0 bases at J, with 4 bases between. The CDR3 is 13 residues long. The CDR3 loop reads CASSQELNTEAFF. CDR3 nucleotide sequence: TGCGCCAGCAGTCAAGAGCTGAACACTGAAGCTTTCTTT.

The chain has TRBV2 and TRBJ2-1; 7 nucleotides line up with TRBD1. Germline trimming cut 2 bases from V and 2 bases from J; bases unmatched to any gene: 3. The CDR3 totals 15 residues. Germline CDR1 is SNHLY and CDR2 is FYNNEI. The CDR3 DNA reads as TGTGCCAGCAGTGAACAGACAGGGCCCTACAATGAGCAGTTCTTC. Amino acid sequence: CASSEQTGPYNEQFF.

The chain has TRBV6-4 and TRBJ2-2, with no clear D. The CDR3 runs 14 residues. V dropped 5 bases and J dropped 0 bases, with 7 bases sitting between them. Germline V gene lookup returns CDR1 MRHNA and CDR2 SNTAGT. CDR3 sequence (DNA): TGTGCCAGCAGTCCCAACACGAACACCGGGGAGCTGTTTTTT. It yields the protein CASSPNTNTGELFF.

The chain couples TRBV3-1 (or the pseudogene TRBV3-2) to TRBJ2-7; maybe TRBD1 (5 bases). Looked up from germline, CDR1 is LGHDT and CDR2 is YNNKEL (reference sequence). Trimming shortened V by 4 bases and J by 5 bases, and 15 bases separated the two germline ends. There are 14 residues in the CDR3. CDR3 sequence reads: CASSPYAGHHEQYF. CDR3 DNA sequence: TGTGCCAGCAGCCCGTATGCAGGGCATCACGAGCAGTACTTC.

This clone was counted between two and nine times. The chain uses TRBV6-4 and TRBJ2-2; a weak D match, TRBD2 (6 bases). The CDR3 spans 13 residues. The germline V and J ends were trimmed by 4 bases and 7 bases, with 10 bases remaining between them. Germline CDR1 MRHNA, CDR2 SNTAGT. CDR3 DNA sequence: TGTGCCAGCAGTGTAGGGGACTTCGGGGAGCTGTTTTTT. Encoded protein: CASSVGDFGELFF.